The 10 T cell receptor beta chains listed next were all sequenced from one sample in a study of control samples from healthy donors and cancer patients. The method was immunoSEQ multiplex PCR; TCRdb's version includes in-frame clones alone and lacks a portion of them. Found here are 100,000 to 150,000 clones, around 92% of them singletons; the top ten hold roughly 0.54%. What was sequenced was PBMCs. These receptors were obtained from a man older than 75 with head and neck cancer.

The chain couples TRBV9 to TRBJ2-5, with TRBD2 identical over 9 bases. J was trimmed by 4 bases and V by 3 bases; bases with no gene match: 10. Germline assignment: CDR1 SGDLS and CDR2 YYNGEE. The CDR3 extends over 16 amino acids. CDR3 amino acids: CASSAALAGVGETQYF. The CDR3 coding sequence is TGTGCCAGCAGCGCTGCCTTAGCGGGGGTCGGAGAGACCCAGTACTTC.

The CDR3 coding sequence is TGTGCCAGCAGCTTAGTTGATGGCTACACCTTC. Translation gives CASSLVDGYTF. The chain links TRBV7-9 to TRBJ1-2, with no clear D. The CDR3 runs 11 residues. The ends were cut back, 1 base at V and 6 bases at J, with 3 bases in the middle. CDR1 and CDR2 from the germline V gene are SEHNR and FQNEAQ (reference sequence).

This clone has a single count. The chain combines TRBV5-1 with TRBJ2-5, with D perhaps matching TRBD2 (5 bases). Trimming shortened V by 4 bases and J by 3 bases, and 10 bases separated the two germline ends. The CDR3 covers 13 residues. Germline V gene lookup returns CDR1 SGHRS and CDR2 YFSETQ. The CDR3 spells CASSPRTEETQYF. DNA for the CDR3: TGCGCCAGCAGCCCCCGGACTGAAGAGACCCAGTACTTC.

The chain couples TRBV25-1 to TRBJ1-2; D is perhaps TRBD1 (6 bases). This CDR3 is built from 15 residues. V lost 0 bases and J lost 2, with 10 bases in between. CDR1 MGHDK and CDR2 SYGVNS come from the germline V gene. Written as DNA, the CDR3 is TGTGCCAGCAGTGAATATAGGGGGACCAACTATGGCTACACCTTC. Residues: CASSEYRGTNYGYTF.

The chain links TRBV27 to TRBJ2-5; 13 positions agree with TRBD2. The CDR3 contains 18 residues. V shed 7 bases, J shed 9 bases, and the junction held 20 bases outside the gene matches. The germline gives CDR1 MNHEY, CDR2 SMNVEV (reference sequence). The chain's CDR3 is CASNSKALAGGPRVAQYF. The CDR3 nucleotides are TGTGCCAGCAACTCTAAGGCACTAGCGGGAGGGCCGAGGGTGGCCCAGTACTTC.

The chain combines TRBV5-8 with TRBJ2-7; TRBD2 aligns across 9 bases. The CDR3 sequence is 13 residues long. CDR1 and CDR2 (germline): SGHTS, YDEGEE. V lost 7 bases to trimming and J lost 2 bases; unmatched junction nucleotides: 4. CDR3 amino acids: CASRSGSPYEQYF. The CDR3, as DNA: TGTGCCAGCCGTAGCGGGAGTCCCTACGAGCAGTACTTC. The entire variable domain, with the rest obtained from reference TRBV5-8 and TRBJ2-7, is as follows: EAGVTQSPTHLIKTRGQQATLRCSPISGHTSVYWYQQALGLGLQFLLWYDEGEERNRGNFPPRFSGRQFPNYSSELNVNALELEDSALYLCASRSGSPYEQYFGPGTRLTVT.

The V call is TRBV5-1, the J call TRBJ2-2; D may match TRBD1 or TRBD2 (5 bases each). The CDR3 runs to 17 residues. Trimming shortened V by 0 bases and J by 5 bases, and 17 bases separated the two germline ends. Germline lookup yields CDR1 SGHRS and CDR2 YFSETQ. The CDR3 nucleotides read TGCGCCAGCAGCTTGGGAATCTCGGGGACCCGAACCGGGGAGCTGTTTTTT. Translation: CASSLGISGTRTGELFF. Filled out from reference TRBV5-1 and TRBJ2-2, the complete variable domain reads KAGVTQTPRYLIKTRGQQVTLSCSPISGHRSVSWYQQTPGQGLQFLFEYFSETQRNKGNFPGRFSGRQFSNSRSEMNVSTLELGDSALYLCASSLGISGTRTGELFFGEGSRLTVL.

This rearrangement joins TRBV6-5 to TRBJ2-3; D is undetermined. V dropped 7 bases and J dropped 0 bases, with 8 bases sitting between them. The CDR3 consists of 13 residues. Germline CDR1 and CDR2: MNHEY and SVGAGI. CDR3 DNA sequence: TGTGCCAGCACCGCGCCTAGCACAGATACGCAGTATTTT. It codes for CASTAPSTDTQYF.

V is TRBV27 and J is TRBJ1-1; no reliable D call. This CDR3 contains 14 residues. Germline V gene data show CDR1 as MNHEY and CDR2 as SMNVEV (reference sequence). V dropped 2 bases and J dropped 0 bases, with 7 bases sitting between them. The CDR3 sequence is CASSLQGLNTEAFF. In DNA form, the CDR3 reads TGTGCCAGCAGTTTACAAGGCTTGAACACTGAAGCTTTCTTT.

The CDR3 region is CASSPSPVGSYTF. The CDR3 region has the DNA TGTGCCAGCTCACCAAGTCCAGTAGGGAGCTACACCTTC. The rearrangement links TRBV18 to TRBJ1-2; D remains unclear. The V gene's germline CDR1 is KGHSH and CDR2 LQKENI. This CDR3 region has 13 residues. V was shortened by 2 bases and J by 9 bases, with 13 bases between the two germline ends. The full variable domain, in which reference TRBV18 and TRBJ1-2 provide the parts outside the CDR3, is NAGVMQNPRHLVRRRGQEARLRCSPMKGHSHVYWYRQLPEEGLKFMVYLQKENIIDESGMPKERFSAEFPKEGPSILRIQQVVRGDSAAYFCASSPSPVGSYTFGSGTRLTVV.